The 12 T cell receptor beta chains below come from one sample, sequenced in a study of T cells in Graves' hyperthyroidism and ophthalmopathy. TCR beta CDR3 regions were amplified from RNA. Primed by the HTBI set, a first-round RT-PCR was run on the TCR CDR3. One entry per CDR3 protein results from TCRdb running MiXCR on the multiplex PCR reads. In the table there are around 530,000 distinct CDR3 sequences, roughly a sixth of which are singletons. Sample: blood. These receptors were obtained from a woman aged 18 to 35 with Graves' ophthalmopathy.

This clonotype was seen many times. One end of the junction fails to match germline, which may point to a read error. The chain links TRBV13 to TRBJ1-1, with D possibly TRBD1 on 6 matching bases. The V gene's germline CDR1 is PRHDT and CDR2 FYEKMQ (reference sequence). The CDR3 contains 14 residues. DNA of the CDR3: TGTGCCAGCAGCCTAGGTCGCAGGGGAACTGAAGCTTTCTTT. Protein: CASSLGRRGTEAFF.

The V and J genes are TRBV7-2 and TRBJ2-7; TRBD2 aligns across 7 bases. The CDR3 runs to 15 residues. Germline V gives CDR1 SGHTA, CDR2 FQGNSA. V trimming: 3 bases; J trimming: 2 bases; junction bases outside the gene matches: 7. CDR3 coding DNA: TGTGCCAGCAGCTTGGGAGTAGCGGGCGCCTACGAGCAGTACTTC. It specifies CASSLGVAGAYEQYF.

The chain couples TRBV20-1 to TRBJ1-6; D is possibly TRBD1 (5 bases). V was cut by 3 bases and J by 8 bases, with 11 bases left in between. The CDR3 is made up of 13 amino acids. Germline lookup yields CDR1 DFQATT and CDR2 SNEGSKA (reference sequence). The CDR3 region has the DNA TGCAGTGCTAGGTCAGGGACGCATTCACCCCTCCACTTT. Protein: CSARSGTHSPLHF.

J is TRBJ1-1 and V is TRBV5-1; a possible D gene is TRBD1 (6 bases). The CDR3 spans 15 residues. Germline V gives CDR1 SGHRS, CDR2 YFSETQ. V was cut by 3 bases and J by 5 bases, with 17 bases left in between. The CDR3 sequence is CASSYNTGRGTEAFF. CDR3 nucleotide sequence: TGCGCCAGCAGCTATAATACAGGGAGGGGTACTGAAGCTTTCTTT.

This clonotype was observed many times. V usage is TRBV15 and J usage is TRBJ1-4; D not resolved. CDR3 length: 15 amino acids. V lost 3 bases, J lost 5 bases, and 13 bases lay in between. Germline CDR1 reads LNHNV; CDR2 reads YYDKDF (reference sequence). The CDR3 loop is CATSSRRGGNEKLFF. The CDR3 coding sequence is TGTGCCACCAGCAGCCGAAGAGGCGGGAATGAAAAACTGTTTTTT.

This chain connects TRBV28 to TRBJ2-5; D unresolved. Trimming left V 6 bases short and J 1 base short, with 15 bases between. The germline V gene encodes CDR1 MDHEN and CDR2 SYDVKM. The CDR3 spans 15 residues. CDR3 region: CASSLGSRSQETQYF. Here the CDR3 DNA reads TGTGCCAGCAGCCTGGGAAGTCGGAGCCAAGAGACCCAGTACTTC.

This rearrangement joins TRBV7-2 to TRBJ2-5; D might be TRBD2 (6 bases). Germline V lookup: CDR1 SGHTA, CDR2 FQGNSA. V shed 2 bases and J shed 1 base, with 14 bases lying between them. CDR3 length equals 16 residues. The CDR3 DNA sequence: TGTGCCAGCAGCTTACTAGGGGACTCCTTCCAAGAGACCCAGTACTTC. Translating gives CASSLLGDSFQETQYF.

In this sample, this clonotype turned up a few times. The rearrangement joins TRBV6-2 or TRBV6-3 to TRBJ1-5, with a tentative D call TRBD1 (5 bases). Trimming cost V 10 bases and J 1 base, with 14 bases left between them. In germline, CDR1 is MNHEY, CDR2 SVGEGT. The CDR3 spans 14 residues. CDR3 coding DNA: TGTGCCACCTCCCCCCGGGACAGCAATCAGCCCCAGCATTTT. This gives the protein CATSPRDSNQPQHF.

The rearrangement uses TRBV19 and TRBJ1-1, with TRBD1 identical over 8 bases. V lost 7 bases and J lost 0; bases outside the gene matches: 4. CDR3 length: 14 amino acids. Germline values: CDR1 LNHDA, CDR2 SQIVND (reference sequence). In nucleotides, the CDR3 is TGTGCCAGTATCCGGACAGGGATGAACACTGAAGCTTTCTTT. Protein sequence: CASIRTGMNTEAFF.

This clonotype occurred many times. J is TRBJ2-7 and V is TRBV11-2, with 10 bases lining up with TRBD1. The CDR3 has 16 residues. Germline CDR1 and CDR2: SGHAT and FQNNGV. V trimming: 4 bases; J trimming: 4 bases; junction bases outside the gene matches: 10. The CDR3: CASSSNTPGQGYEQYF. CDR3 DNA sequence: TGTGCCAGCAGCTCAAACACCCCGGGACAGGGGTACGAGCAGTACTTC.

This clonotype was found many times. CDR3 bases: TGTGCCAGCAGTTTGGGACAGGGGGGCGACTATGGCTACACCTTC. It specifies CASSLGQGGDYGYTF. The chain links TRBV27 to TRBJ1-2, with TRBD1 matching over 11 bases. The CDR3 is made up of 15 amino acids. The germline V gene encodes CDR1 MNHEY and CDR2 SMNVEV (reference sequence). V dropped 3 bases and J dropped 3; count of bases not matched to a gene: 3.

This clonotype was seen at least ten times. V gene TRBV7-8 combines with J gene TRBJ2-5; D remains ambiguous. CDR3 length: 14 residues. V lost 0 bases and J 1 base, leaving 6 bases between the germline ends. Looked up from germline, CDR1 is SGHVS and CDR2 is FQNEAQ. The CDR3 nucleotides are TGTGCCAGCAGCTTAGCGTGGATCCAAGAGACCCAGTACTTC. It encodes CASSLAWIQETQYF.